Listed here are 28 T cell receptor beta chains from one sample, sequenced in a study of blood T cells in healthy people across ages. The authors ran a second PCR of about 6 to 11 cycles using a sample-barcoded 5' primer and a J-beta primer mix. TCRdb itself ran the 5' RACE reads through MiXCR, one entry per CDR3 protein. The table includes hundreds of thousands of distinct CDR3 sequences, around 20% detected once. The specimen sequenced was blood. These TCRs come from an older man in good health.

Concerning this clonotype: At one boundary the junction diverges from the germline segment, which might be a read error. This rearrangement joins TRBV14 to TRBJ2-7; 10 nucleotides line up with TRBD2. CDR1 is SGHDN and CDR2 is FVKESK in the germline V gene. The CDR3 contains 17 residues. CDR3 loop: CASSPLRLAGDDYEQYF. As DNA, the CDR3 is TGTGCCAGCAGCCCTCTCAGGCTAGCGGGGGACGACTACGAGCAGTATTTC.

The sample holds a few counts of this clonotype. J is TRBJ2-2 and V is TRBV4-3, with 11 nucleotides matching TRBD2. V gave up 3 bases and J gave up 5 bases; unmatched junction bases: 2. The CDR3 runs 15 residues. Germline V gene data show CDR1 as LGHNA and CDR2 as YSLEER. As DNA, the CDR3 is TGCGCCAGCAGCCACATAGCGGGAGGGACCGGGGAGCTGTTTTTT. Encoded protein: CASSHIAGGTGELFF.

The chain links TRBV7-3 to TRBJ2-2; D perhaps matches TRBD2 (6 bases). Germline-derived CDR1 and CDR2 are SGHTA and FQGTGA. CDR3 length equals 16 residues. V shed 5 bases and J shed 0 bases, with 13 bases lying between them. The CDR3 loop is CASSPTGLTNTGELFF. DNA for the CDR3: TGTGCCAGCAGCCCTACGGGACTGACGAACACCGGGGAGCTGTTTTTT.

The V and J genes are TRBV19 and TRBJ2-2; no clear D. V lost 6 bases, J lost 4 bases, and 9 bases lay in between. This CDR3 comprises 13 residues. Germline V gene data show CDR1 as LNHDA and CDR2 as SQIVND (reference sequence). The CDR3 DNA is TGTGCCAGTAGCCGGATGGGCACCGGGGAGCTGTTTTTT. Amino acid sequence: CASSRMGTGELFF.

A few counts support this clonotype. The chain couples TRBV29-1 to TRBJ2-3, with a weak D call TRBD1 (5 bases). Looked up from germline, CDR1 is SQVTM and CDR2 is ANQGSEA. This CDR3 has 13 amino acids. The ends were cut back, 7 bases at V and 2 bases at J, with 13 bases in the middle. CDR3 loop: CSGLTDPTDTQYF. For the CDR3, the DNA is TGCAGCGGTCTGACAGATCCCACAGATACGCAGTATTTT.

This clonotype was detected once. J is TRBJ2-3 and V is TRBV14; D possibly corresponds to TRBD1 (5 bases). CDR3 size: 15 residues. Germline V gene lookup returns CDR1 SGHDN and CDR2 FVKESK. V was cut by 3 bases and J by 0 bases, with 10 bases left in between. CDR3 residues: CASSHDSPSTDTQYF. The CDR3 nucleotides read TGTGCCAGCAGCCACGACAGCCCTAGCACAGATACGCAGTATTTT. The variable domain in full, completed from reference TRBV14 and TRBJ2-3, reads EAGVTQFPSHSVIEKGQTVTLRCDPISGHDNLYWYRRVMGKEIKFLLHFVKESKQDESGMPNNRFLAERTGGTYSTLKVQPAELEDSGVYFCASSHDSPSTDTQYFGPGTRLTVL.

This rearrangement joins TRBV20-1 to TRBJ1-1, with 8 bases fitting TRBD1. This CDR3 contains 14 residues. The ends lost 5 bases at V and 1 base at J; junction bases unmatched: 6. CDR1 is DFQATT, CDR2 SNEGSKA, per germline (reference sequence). CDR3 in amino acids: CSAENRGGNTEAFF. CDR3 bases: TGCAGTGCTGAAAACAGGGGGGGGAACACTGAAGCTTTCTTT.

This clonotype was observed a handful of times. The genes are TRBV10-2 and TRBJ1-2, with unresolved D. The CDR3 sequence is 15 residues long. Germline CDR1 reads WSHSY; CDR2 reads SAAADI. V was trimmed by 3 bases and J by 1 base, leaving 12 bases between them. The CDR3 DNA is TGCGCCAGCAGTGATTCAGGATTCGTTAACTATGGCTACACCTTC. It translates to CASSDSGFVNYGYTF.

This clonotype has more than one count but fewer than ten. V is TRBV28 and J is TRBJ2-7, with D tentatively TRBD2 (5 bases). The V gene lost 6 bases and the J gene lost 0 bases, with 15 bases spanning the gap. The CDR3 has 15 amino acids. Germline lookup yields CDR1 MDHEN and CDR2 SYDVKM. CDR3 bases: TGTGCCAGCAGGCCCCATTCGGGGAGCTCCTACGAGCAGTACTTC. It encodes CASRPHSGSSYEQYF.

The sample holds a few counts of this clonotype. The V and J genes are TRBV18 and TRBJ2-2, with 7 bases fitting TRBD1. V trimming: 1 base; J trimming: 0 bases; junction bases outside the gene matches: 2. From germline, CDR1 is KGHSH and CDR2 LQKENI. This CDR3 contains 16 residues. The DNA for the CDR3 is TGTGCCAGCTCACCACGGACAGGAACGAACACCGGGGAGCTGTTTTTT. This encodes CASSPRTGTNTGELFF.

This clonotype was detected a few times. CDR3 DNA: TGCAGTGCTAGTCCCCCGGGTAGCGGTACCCTTGGGGATACGCAGTATTTT. It codes for CSASPPGSGTLGDTQYF. The rearrangement uses TRBV20-1 and TRBJ2-3, with D possibly matching TRBD2 (6 bases). Deletions cut 3 bases from V and 6 bases from J, with 25 bases between. The CDR3 is 17 residues long. Germline CDR1 is DFQATT and CDR2 is SNEGSKA (reference sequence).

The rearrangement uses TRBV6-6 and TRBJ1-2; D might be TRBD1 (6 bases). Germline CDR1 MNHNY, CDR2 SVGAGI (reference sequence). V gave up 6 bases and J gave up 4 bases, with 9 bases separating them. This CDR3 comprises 12 residues. CDR3 residues: CASRRDIYGYTF. The CDR3 coding sequence is TGTGCCAGCAGAAGGGACATCTATGGCTACACCTTC.

This clonotype was counted only a few times. The junction and the germline gene differ at one end; a read error may be behind it. The chain joins TRBV20-1 to TRBJ2-7, with 8 bases matching TRBD2. CDR3 length equals 18 residues. The V gene's germline CDR1 is DFQATT and CDR2 SNEGSKA (reference sequence). CDR3 DNA sequence: TGCAGTGCTAGAGGCCTAGCGGGCCTCTCCATAATATACAATGAGCGGTTCTTC. It is translated as CSARGLAGLSIIYNERFF.

This sequence joins TRBV27 and TRBJ2-2, with unresolved D. V dropped 4 bases and J dropped 6 bases, with 15 bases sitting between them. Looked up from germline, CDR1 is MNHEY and CDR2 is SMNVEV (reference sequence). The CDR3 consists of 15 residues. CDR3 protein: CASSSPYWFPGELFF. In nucleotides, the CDR3 is TGTGCCAGCAGTTCCCCTTACTGGTTTCCCGGGGAGCTGTTTTTT.

Only a few counts were recorded for this clonotype. The rearrangement links TRBV21-1 to TRBJ2-5; the table's D call, TRBD1, was not checked against the DNA. TRBV21-1 is a documented pseudogene. The length of the CDR3 is 15 residues. DNA of the CDR3: TGTGCCAGCAGCCTCAGGGACAGGCCTCAAGAGACCCAGTACTTC. This sequence encodes CASSLRDRPQETQYF.

The V and J genes are TRBV6-2 or TRBV6-3 and TRBJ2-5; maybe TRBD2 (7 bases). V lost 5 bases, J lost 2 bases, and 12 bases lay in between. There are 14 residues in the CDR3. The V gene's germline CDR1 is MNHEY and CDR2 SVGEGT. DNA of the CDR3: TGTGCCAGCAGTAAAAGGGGGGGGCAAGAGACCCAGTACTTC. Its translation is CASSKRGGQETQYF.

The chain links TRBV20-1 to TRBJ1-4, with a tentative D call TRBD1 (5 bases). Deletions cut 2 bases from V and 3 bases from J, with 7 bases between. CDR3 length equals 13 residues. Germline CDR1 and CDR2: DFQATT and SNEGSKA (reference sequence). CDR3 sequence: CSARKGSNEKLFF. In nucleotides, the CDR3 is TGCAGTGCTAGAAAGGGGTCTAATGAAAAACTGTTTTTT.

The table lists this clonotype with many counts. This chain uses TRBV4-1 with TRBJ2-5; D could derive from TRBD1 or TRBD2 (6 bases each). The germline V and J ends were trimmed by 4 bases and 4 bases, with 10 bases remaining between them. The germline gives CDR1 MGHRA, CDR2 YSYEKL. The CDR3 spans 13 residues. The CDR3 nucleotides read TGCGCCAGCAGCCGGGGGGCTAGAGAGACCCAGTACTTC. This gives the protein CASSRGARETQYF.

Only one count was recorded for this clonotype. The junction and the germline gene differ at one end; a read error may be behind it. This chain uses TRBV20-1 with TRBJ2-5; 7 nucleotides agree with TRBD2. CDR3 length equals 14 residues. Germline V gives CDR1 DFQATT, CDR2 SNEGSKA (reference sequence). The CDR3 DNA reads TGCAGTGCTAGGACTCGCGGGAGAAATCATGAGCACTTCTTC. Protein sequence: CSARTRGRNHEHFF.

This clonotype was seen a few times. This sequence joins TRBV6-5 and TRBJ1-4; 9 nucleotides match TRBD1. The J segment lost 9 bases and the V segment lost 0 bases, leaving 8 bases of the junction unmatched. CDR3 length: 16 residues. Per the germline V gene, CDR1 is MNHEY and CDR2 is SVGAGI. CDR3 nucleotide sequence: TGTGCCAGCAGTTACTCGACCGGGACAGGGTCCCAAAAACTGTTTTTT. This encodes CASSYSTGTGSQKLFF.

This clonotype was counted a few times. The rearrangement links TRBV6-1 to TRBJ2-1; D ambiguous. Between the trimmed V and J ends, which lost 6 bases and 6 bases, there was a span of 12 bases. This CDR3 is 13 amino acids long. The germline V gene encodes CDR1 MNHNS and CDR2 SASEGT. CDR3: CASSPQSGNEQFF. CDR3 DNA sequence: TGTGCCAGCAGCCCCCAATCCGGCAATGAGCAGTTCTTC.

This clonotype was found a few times. The chain carries TRBV5-1 and TRBJ1-1; the D is unclear. The ends were cut back, 1 base at V and 3 bases at J, with 7 bases in the middle. Looked up from germline, CDR1 is SGHRS and CDR2 is YFSETQ. The CDR3 runs 13 residues. CDR3 residues: CASSLFGDTEAFF. As DNA, the CDR3 is TGCGCCAGCAGCTTGTTCGGGGACACTGAAGCTTTCTTT. The variable domain in full, completed from reference TRBV5-1 and TRBJ1-1, reads KAGVTQTPRYLIKTRGQQVTLSCSPISGHRSVSWYQQTPGQGLQFLFEYFSETQRNKGNFPGRFSGRQFSNSRSEMNVSTLELGDSALYLCASSLFGDTEAFFGQGTRLTVV.

This clonotype has just a few counts. This chain uses TRBV28 with TRBJ1-4, with 7 bases lining up with TRBD1. Germline-derived CDR1 and CDR2 are MDHEN and SYDVKM. Losses at the gene ends were 4 bases for V and 8 bases for J; bases not matched to a gene: 10. CDR3 length equals 15 residues. The CDR3 DNA sequence: TGTGCCAGCAGTTCCTCCCGGGACAGACGAGAAAAACTGTTTTTT. Its translation is CASSSSRDRREKLFF.

This clonotype has more than one count but fewer than ten. This chain links TRBV4-1 with TRBJ2-7; TRBD2 might be the D (6 bases). Germline CDR1 and CDR2: MGHRA and YSYEKL. V lost 1 base and J 2 bases, leaving 12 bases between the germline ends. The CDR3 totals 15 residues. CDR3 nucleotide sequence: TGCGCCAGCAGCCAAGGGGGCGGGAAACCCTACGAGCAGTACTTC. Translating gives CASSQGGGKPYEQYF.

This clonotype appeared a few times. The junction shows a germline mismatch at one end, possibly a read error. This chain uses TRBV5-8 with TRBJ1-4; D not certain. CDR1 is SGHTS, CDR2 YDEGEE, per germline. This CDR3 comprises 16 residues. CDR3 DNA sequence: TGTGCCAGCAGCTTGGATTGGTCAGCAACTAACGAAAAACTGTTTTTT. Protein sequence: CASSLDWSATNEKLFF.

The CDR3 DNA is TGCGCCAGCAGCTCAGCAAGGGTGGCTGAAGCTTTCTTT. As protein: CASSSARVAEAFF. The chain uses TRBV5-1 and TRBJ1-1; the D is unclear. The CDR3 totals 13 residues. Germline V gives CDR1 SGHRS, CDR2 YFSETQ. The V gene lost 3 bases and the J gene lost 6 bases, with 12 bases spanning the gap.

The genes are TRBV20-1 and TRBJ2-4, with 10 nucleotides matching TRBD2. From germline, CDR1 is DFQATT and CDR2 SNEGSKA (reference sequence). V lost 3 bases and J lost 4; bases outside the gene matches: 3. This CDR3 has 14 amino acids. In DNA, the CDR3 is TGCAGTGCTAGGACTAGCGGGCGTAAAAACATTCAGTACTTC. Its translation is CSARTSGRKNIQYF.

The sample holds many counts of this clonotype. The chain recombines TRBV7-9 with TRBJ2-2, with no clear D. Germline loops: CDR1 SEHNR, CDR2 FQNEAQ (reference sequence). V was pared by 7 bases and J by 6 bases, with 3 bases between. This CDR3 has 10 residues. The CDR3 here is CASTPGELFF. CDR3 DNA sequence: TGTGCCAGCACCCCCGGGGAGCTGTTTTTT.